The rows below give T cell receptor beta chains drawn from one sample of a study of CD8+ T cells in alopecia areata. Profiled with immunoSEQ multiplex PCR; TCRdb holds only in-frame clones, not every one. The sample gives 90,000 to 120,000 clones, 80% to 85% of which show up once; over 20% is in the top ten. Sequencing was performed on CD8+ T cells sorted from blood, taken at week 24, from a patient treated with tofacitinib. The receptors stem from a human donor with alopecia areata. Both conserved end residues are part of each CDR3. D genes are given only for firm matches. The size field is filled for only some rows; it gives once, few, many or a size class.

-,TRBV29-1,-,TRBJ1-1,TGCAGCGTTGCCCTTCTCGCCAGGTTGAACACTGAAGCTTTCTTT,CSVALLARLNTEAFF
-,TRBV11-2,-,TRBJ2-2,TGTGCCAGCAGCTTACTTTGGGTCGGGATTAACACCGGGGAGCTGTTTTTT,CASSLLWVGINTGELFF
-,TRBV7-2,-,TRBJ2-3,TGTGCCAGCAGCTTAACAGGGTTGGGCACAGATACGCAGTATTTT,CASSLTGLGTDTQYF
-,TRBV27,-,TRBJ2-4,TGTGCCAGCAGTAGCTCTTTTCTAGCCAAAAACATTCAGTACTTC,CASSSSFLAKNIQYF
-,TRBV25-1,-,TRBJ2-5,TGTGCCAGCACTCCAGGCCAAGAGACCCAGTACTTC,CASTPGQETQYF
-,TRBV2,-,TRBJ1-5,TGTGCCAGCGGCGGTGGGGAGGGGAGCAATCAGCCCCAGCATTTT,CASGGGEGSNQPQHF
TRBD1,TRBV5-4,-,TRBJ2-7,TGTGCCAGCAGCTTGGTCGGACAGGATGACCTCAAAGTCTCCTACGAGCAGTACTTC,CASSLVGQDDLKVSYEQYF
-,TRBV4-1,-,TRBJ2-3,TGCGCCAGCAGCCAAGGGGTTTGGACAGATACGCAGTATTTT,CASSQGVWTDTQYF
-,TRBV4-3,-,TRBJ2-7,TGCGCCAGCAGCCCCAAGGTGGGGCGCTACGAGCAGTACTTC,CASSPKVGRYEQYF
-,TRBV27,-,TRBJ1-5,TGTGCCAGCAGTTTATCGGGATTCAATCAGCCCCAGCATTTT,CASSLSGFNQPQHF
-,TRBV23-1,-,TRBJ2-7,TGCGCCAGCAGTCTGCAGTCCTCCTACGAGCAGTACTTC,CASSLQSSYEQYF
-,TRBV29-1,-,TRBJ2-4,TGCAGCACCGAGGCTGGAGCAGTCCAAAAACATTGGTACTTC,CSTEAGAVQKHWYF
TRBD1,TRBV23-1,few,TRBJ2-7,TGCGCCAGCAGTCACCTCACCGGGACAGGGACCTACGAGCAGTACTTC,CASSHLTGTGTYEQYF
-,TRBV7-9,-,TRBJ2-7,TGTGCCAGCAGCTTATTCCTGGAGAAGCAGTACTTC,CASSLFLEKQYF
-,TRBV7-9,-,TRBJ2-3,TGTGCCAGCAGCTTAGCGGGTTCCTTAGATACGCAGTATTTT,CASSLAGSLDTQYF
TRBD1,TRBV4-1,few,TRBJ2-3,TGCGCCAGCAGCCTTACCCCCGGGACAGGGAAAGGCGATACGCAGTATTTT,CASSLTPGTGKGDTQYF
TRBD2,TRBV19,-,TRBJ2-3,TGTGCCAGTAGTATCTCCCCTAGCGGGGGGGGAACAGATACGCAGTATTTT,CASSISPSGGGTDTQYF
-,TRBV6-4,-,TRBJ1-5,TGTGCCAGCAGTGACGGGACAACTAATCAGCCCCAGCATTTT,CASSDGTTNQPQHF
TRBD1,TRBV27,-,TRBJ1-2,TGTGCCTCTACCCCCGGGACAGGGGTTGGCTACACCTTC,CASTPGTGVGYTF
-,TRBV27,-,TRBJ1-3,TGTGCCAGCAACAAGGGACGGAACTCTGGAAACACCATATATTTT,CASNKGRNSGNTIYF
-,TRBV10-2,-,TRBJ2-7,TGCGCCAGCAGTGAGGGACAGAGAGCCTACGAGCAGTACTTC,CASSEGQRAYEQYF
-,TRBV4-1,-,TRBJ2-7,TGCGCCAGCAGCCAAGGTGGGACCGGCGAGCAGTACTTC,CASSQGGTGEQYF
-,TRBV9,-,TRBJ2-7,TGTGCCAGCAGCGTAGGGCTAGGGTCCTACGAGCAGTACTTC,CASSVGLGSYEQYF
TRBD1,TRBV5-1,-,TRBJ1-2,TGCGCCAGCAGCCTGGGGACAGGGGGGGGAACTTATGGCTACACCTTC,CASSLGTGGGTYGYTF
TRBD2,TRBV5-1,-,TRBJ2-1,TGCGCCAGCAGCCTTGGCACTAGCGGGCAGAGGAATGAGCAGTTCTTC,CASSLGTSGQRNEQFF
TRBD1,TRBV15,-,TRBJ2-5,TGTGCCACCAGCAGGACAGGGGAGACCCAGTACTTC,CATSRTGETQYF
-,TRBV2,few,TRBJ2-7,TGTGCCAGCAGTGAACTAGCGACCAACTACGAGCAGTACTTC,CASSELATNYEQYF
-,TRBV27,-,TRBJ2-7,TGTGCCAGCAGTTTATCGCCCTCCTACGAGCAGTACTTC,CASSLSPSYEQYF
-,TRBV29-1,few,TRBJ2-7,TGCAGCGTTGCTACGGGATATACCTACGAGCAGTACTTC,CSVATGYTYEQYF
-,TRBV11-2,-,TRBJ1-1,TGTGCCAGCGTAGGCACTGAAGCTTTCTTT,CASVGTEAFF
TRBD2,TRBV13,-,TRBJ2-3,TGTGCCAGCAGCCGAGCGGGGGGGTTCACAGATACGCAGTATTTT,CASSRAGGFTDTQYF
-,TRBV7-2,-,TRBJ2-7,TGTGCCAGCAGCTCCGACTCCGTTCCGCACTTC,CASSSDSVPHF
-,TRBV14,once,TRBJ1-5,TGTGCCAGCAGCCTAGTAAGGGTCATTTATCAGCCCCAGCATTTT,CASSLVRVIYQPQHF
TRBD2,TRBV4-3,once,TRBJ2-7,TGCGCCAGCAGCCAAGATCCTACTAGCGGGGGATTATACGAGCAGTACTTC,CASSQDPTSGGLYEQYF
-,TRBV5-1,-,TRBJ2-7,TGCGCCAGCAGCGGGGACGATCGCCCCTACGAGCAGTACTTC,CASSGDDRPYEQYF
TRBD2,TRBV7-9,-,TRBJ2-5,TGTGCCAGCAGGGGTTGGACTAGCGGGTATCAAGAGACCCAGTACTTC,CASRGWTSGYQETQYF
-,TRBV29-1,-,TRBJ2-3,TGCAGCGTTGGAGGGTTTATCTGGAAACACACAGATACGCAGTATTTT,CSVGGFIWKHTDTQYF
-,TRBV6-5,-,TRBJ2-2,TGTGCCAGCAGGGGAGCAGCGGAGGGCGGGGAGCTGTTTTTT,CASRGAAEGGELFF
TRBD1,TRBV5-1,once,TRBJ2-5,TGCGCCAGCAGCTCGGGACAGGGCCAAGAGACCCAGTACTTC,CASSSGQGQETQYF
TRBD1,TRBV4-1,-,TRBJ1-5,TGCGCCAGCGGCGAGTACAGGGGGAGCAATCAGCCCCAGCATTTT,CASGEYRGSNQPQHF
TRBD2,TRBV15,once,TRBJ2-5,TGTGCCACCAGCACTACGGGGGGAGGAGAGACCCAGTACTTC,CATSTTGGGETQYF
-,TRBV28,-,TRBJ1-3,TGTGCCAGCAGTTTTTCGGGGACTGGAAACACCATATATTTT,CASSFSGTGNTIYF
TRBD2,TRBV11-3,-,TRBJ2-1,TGTGCCAGCAGCCCGACCGAAGGCGGGGGGGCATGGGCCTACAATGAGCAGTTCTTC,CASSPTEGGGAWAYNEQFF
-,TRBV11-1,-,TRBJ2-1,TGTGCCAGCAGCTCAGGGGCTGGGGACAATGAGCAGTTCTTC,CASSSGAGDNEQFF
-,TRBV6-1,once,TRBJ2-5,TGTGCCAGCAGGGGGCCGGAGGAGACCCAGTACTTC,CASRGPEETQYF
-,TRBV5-1,-,TRBJ2-7,TGCGCCAGCAGCTTGGATGACCGCTACGAGCAGTACTTC,CASSLDDRYEQYF
-,TRBV7-9,-,TRBJ1-2,TGTGCCAGCACCGGGGACGACTATGGCTACACCTTC,CASTGDDYGYTF
-,TRBV11-2,-,TRBJ1-6,TGTGCCAGCAGCTTAGCAGGACGGCAGGATTCACCCCTCCACTTT,CASSLAGRQDSPLHF
-,TRBV4-1,-,TRBJ1-6,TGCGCCAGCAGCCAAGAGGGACACGGGAATTCACCCCTCCACTTT,CASSQEGHGNSPLHF
-,TRBV10-2,-,TRBJ2-1,TGCGCCAGCAGTGAAGGCTACAATGAGCAGTTCTTC,CASSEGYNEQFF
-,TRBV7-8,-,TRBJ2-2,TGTGCCAGCAGCCCCGCATGGGACCCCCGGGCCGGGGAGCTGTTTTTT,CASSPAWDPRAGELFF
-,TRBV23-1,few,TRBJ2-4,TGCGCCAGCAGTCAATGTATCAGGGGTAGGCCGTGGCACTTC,CASSQCIRGRPWHF